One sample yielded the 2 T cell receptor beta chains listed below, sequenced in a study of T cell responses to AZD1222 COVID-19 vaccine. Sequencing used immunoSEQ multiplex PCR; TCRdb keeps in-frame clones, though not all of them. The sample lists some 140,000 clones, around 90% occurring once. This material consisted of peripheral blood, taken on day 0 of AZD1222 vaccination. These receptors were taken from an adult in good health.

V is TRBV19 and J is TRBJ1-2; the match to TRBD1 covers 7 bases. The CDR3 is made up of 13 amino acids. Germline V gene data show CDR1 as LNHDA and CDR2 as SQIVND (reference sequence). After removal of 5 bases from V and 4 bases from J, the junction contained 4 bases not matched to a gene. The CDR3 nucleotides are TGTGCCAGTAGTGTCAGGACAGGCTATGGCTACACCTTC. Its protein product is CASSVRTGYGYTF.

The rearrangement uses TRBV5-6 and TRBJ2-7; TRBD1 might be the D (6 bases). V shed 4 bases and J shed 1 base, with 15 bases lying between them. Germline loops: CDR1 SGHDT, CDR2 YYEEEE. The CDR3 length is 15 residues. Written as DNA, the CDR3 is TGTGCCAGCAGCCCCCGCCGAAGGGGGTCCTACGAGCAGTACTTC. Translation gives CASSPRRRGSYEQYF.